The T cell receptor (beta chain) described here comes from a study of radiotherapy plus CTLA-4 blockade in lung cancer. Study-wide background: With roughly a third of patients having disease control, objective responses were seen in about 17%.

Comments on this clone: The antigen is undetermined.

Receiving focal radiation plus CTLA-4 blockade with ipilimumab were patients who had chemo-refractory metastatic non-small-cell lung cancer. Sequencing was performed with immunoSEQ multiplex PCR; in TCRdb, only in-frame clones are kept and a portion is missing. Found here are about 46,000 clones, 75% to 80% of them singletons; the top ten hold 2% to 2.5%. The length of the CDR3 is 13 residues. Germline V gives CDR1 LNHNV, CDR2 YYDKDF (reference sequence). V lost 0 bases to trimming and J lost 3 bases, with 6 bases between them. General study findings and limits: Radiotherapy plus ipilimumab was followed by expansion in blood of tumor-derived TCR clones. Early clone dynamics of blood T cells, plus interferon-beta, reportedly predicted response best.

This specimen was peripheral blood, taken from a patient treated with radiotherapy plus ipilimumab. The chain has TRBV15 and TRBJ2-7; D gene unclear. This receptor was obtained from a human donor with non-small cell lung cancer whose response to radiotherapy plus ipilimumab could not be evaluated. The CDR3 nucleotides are TGTGCCACCAGCAGAGATATCCGCTACGAGCAGTACTTC. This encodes CATSRDIRYEQYF.